This T cell receptor (beta chain) derives from a study of cytotoxic CD8 clonotypes in ibrutinib-treated CLL. Study results and limitations: Clonality rose at ibrutinib response and fell back toward baseline at progression.

Target depth was 1 in 200,000 to 1 in 1 million T cells, about 10x per clonotype. Profiled with immunoSEQ multiplex PCR; TCRdb holds only in-frame clones, not every one. The sample lists 25,000 or so clones, 62% occurring once. To note about this clone: The antigen remains undetermined.

Germline-derived CDR1 and CDR2 are LGHNT and FRNRAP. The CDR3 loop spans 14 amino acids. V was trimmed by 4 bases and J by 5 bases, leaving 14 bases between them. This receptor was obtained from a human donor with chronic lymphocytic leukemia. J is TRBJ2-5 and V is TRBV12-5; the D gene is possibly TRBD2 (6 bases). The sequences come from PBMCs, collected before ibrutinib treatment. The DNA for the CDR3 is TGTGCTAGTGGTTCCGGGACGGGAGTGGAGACCCAGTACTTC. It codes for CASGSGTGVETQYF. The variable domain in full, with the rest retrieved from reference TRBV12-5 and TRBJ2-5, is DARVTQTPRHKVTEMGQEVTMRCQPILGHNTVFWYRQTMMQGLELLAYFRNRAPLDDSGMPKDRFSAEMPDATLATLKIQPSEPRDSAVYFCASGSGTGVETQYFGPGTRLLVL.